This note documents a single TCR beta chain sequence. Its cognate antigen is unknown. The sample's time point: sample taken at primary tumor resection. In each case, whole RNA from tumor, nontumor lung or frozen PBMC was sequenced unsorted. The sample is drawn from a study of spatial heterogeneity in lung cancer. Study findings and constraints: Within tumors, counts of expanded alpha and beta TCRs tracked tumor mutation counts. Ubiquitous and regional expanded TCR counts tracked ubiquitous and regional nonsynonymous mutations, respectively.

V was trimmed by 2 bases and J by 2 bases, leaving 13 bases between them. Looked up from germline, CDR1 is MNHNS and CDR2 is SASEGT. This CDR3 contains 16 residues. Each CDR3 protein is one row after TCRdb ran MiXCR on the 5' RACE reads. Of more than 25,000 distinct CDR3 sequences in the sample, approximately 7% were seen once. The sequence derives from a male donor with early-stage non-small cell lung cancer. This chain uses TRBV6-1 with TRBJ1-5; D is undetermined. Sequenced here: lung tumor tissue, sampled at surgery. CDR3 DNA: TGTGCCAGCAGTGAAAGTCCTGCTGGGCGCAATCAGCCCCAGCATTTT. Translating it yields CASSESPAGRNQPQHF.